Listed here is a single T cell receptor beta chain. TCRdb re-analysed the RT-PCR reads in MiXCR, keeping a single row per CDR3 protein. Here the sample spans 920,000 or so distinct CDR3 sequences, about a sixth being singletons. The sample belongs to a study of patients and donors after allogeneic stem cell transplantation. V gave up 0 bases and J gave up 7 bases; unmatched junction bases: 11. Per germline, CDR1 SGHNT and CDR2 YENEEA. This CDR3 is 17 amino acids long. This receptor was obtained from a human donor who was either an allogeneic HSCT recipient or a stem cell or donor lymphocyte infusion donor (not recorded which). It is not recorded whose cells these are; they may come from a transplant donor. Specimen: blood, either unsorted or a sorted T cell fraction (not recorded which). The J gene is TRBJ2-1, the V gene TRBV11-3; 8 nucleotides match TRBD2. The chain's CDR3 is CASSLEDEREFENEQFF. CDR3 bases: TGTGCCAGCAGCTTAGAAGATGAGCGGGAGTTCGAAAATGAGCAGTTCTTC.